This T cell receptor (beta chain) came from a study of OX40 agonist ivuxolimab in advanced cancers. Sequenced by immunoSEQ multiplex PCR; TCRdb stores in-frame clones only, minus some. The sample consists of tens of thousands of clones, 90% to 95% of them appearing once. CDR1 and CDR2 from the germline V gene are LNHDA and SQIVND (reference sequence). The V and J ends lost 4 bases and 3 bases respectively, with 14 bases between them. The CDR3 totals 15 residues. This TCR came from an adult with an advanced solid tumor such as melanoma, head and neck, liver or kidney cancer. Sequences were derived from CD4+ or CD8+ T cells sorted from blood, sampled in a trial of the OX40 agonist ivuxolimab. The genes are TRBV19 and TRBJ2-3, with D tentatively TRBD2 (6 bases). DNA of the CDR3: TGTGCCAGTAGTAGGGGACCGGCGGGGACAGATACGCAGTATTTT. Translated: CASSRGPAGTDTQYF.